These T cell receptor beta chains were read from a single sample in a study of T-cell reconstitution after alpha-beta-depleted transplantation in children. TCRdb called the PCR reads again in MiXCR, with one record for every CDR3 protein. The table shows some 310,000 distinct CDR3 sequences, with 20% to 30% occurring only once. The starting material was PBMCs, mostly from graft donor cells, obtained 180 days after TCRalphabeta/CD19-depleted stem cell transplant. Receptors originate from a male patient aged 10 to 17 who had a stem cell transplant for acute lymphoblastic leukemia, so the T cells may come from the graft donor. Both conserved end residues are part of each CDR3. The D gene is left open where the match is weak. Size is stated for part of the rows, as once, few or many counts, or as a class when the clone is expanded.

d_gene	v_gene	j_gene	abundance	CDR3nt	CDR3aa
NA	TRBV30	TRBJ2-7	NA	TGTGCCTGGAGTGTAGCTTTCGTCAACCCTAGCGAGCAGTACTTC	CAWSVAFVNPSEQYF
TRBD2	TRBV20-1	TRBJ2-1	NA	TGCAGTGCACCGACTAGCGGGTGGACGAGCTCCTACAATGAGCAGTTCTTC	CSAPTSGWTSSYNEQFF
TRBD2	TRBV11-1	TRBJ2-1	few	TGTGCCAGCAGCTTAGCGGACCCTTTTCGTGGCGGGAGGGCAGGTTACAATGAGCAGTTCTTC	CASSLADPFRGGRAGYNEQFF
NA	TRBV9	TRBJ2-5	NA	TGTGCCAGCAGCGTAAGGGGCGGAGGAACGGCAGGACAGAAAGAGACCCAGTACTTC	CASSVRGGGTAGQKETQYF
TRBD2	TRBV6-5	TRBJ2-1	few	TGTGCCAGCAGTTACTCCCCTGGGACTAGCGGGAGTGATGAGCAGTTCTTC	CASSYSPGTSGSDEQFF
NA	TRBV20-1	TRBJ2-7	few	TGCAGTGCTACGTACAGGGTGTCCGAGCAGTACTTC	CSATYRVSEQYF
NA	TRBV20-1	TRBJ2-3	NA	TGCAGTGCTATCAGGAGCACAGATACGCAGTATTTT	CSAIRSTDTQYF
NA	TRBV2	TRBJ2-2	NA	TGTGCCAGCAGGGCTAGCGGGGAGCTGTTTTTT	CASRASGELFF
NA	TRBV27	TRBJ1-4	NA	TGTGCCAGCAGTTTTGGGGCGAATGAAAAACTGTTTTTT	CASSFGANEKLFF
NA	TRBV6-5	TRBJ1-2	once	TGTGCCAGCAGTGACACCGCCGGCTACACCTTC	CASSDTAGYTF
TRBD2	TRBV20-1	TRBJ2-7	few	TGCAGTGCTAGAGATCCGACTAGCCTTGATCCCTACGAGCAGTACTTC	CSARDPTSLDPYEQYF
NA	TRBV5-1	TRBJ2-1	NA	TGCGCCAGCAGCTTGGAGAGTGCCTCCTACAATGAGCAGTTCTTC	CASSLESASYNEQFF
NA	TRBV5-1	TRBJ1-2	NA	TGCGCCAGCAGCTTGGTCGGTACCCTAAACTATGGCTACACCTTC	CASSLVGTLNYGYTF
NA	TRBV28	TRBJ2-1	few	TGTGCCAGCAGTTTAGTTACCTCCCGGGGGAAGTTCTTC	CASSLVTSRGKFF
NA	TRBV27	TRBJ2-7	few	TGTGCCAGCAGAGCCGTGAACAGCGGCGAGCAGTACTTC	CASRAVNSGEQYF
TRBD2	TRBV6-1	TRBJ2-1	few	TGTGCCAGCACTCCCGGGGGGGTACCCAATGAGCAGTTCTTC	CASTPGGVPNEQFF
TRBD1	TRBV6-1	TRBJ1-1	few	TGTGCCAGCAGTCCCCGAGACAGGGGAGGTACTGAAGCTTTCTTT	CASSPRDRGGTEAFF
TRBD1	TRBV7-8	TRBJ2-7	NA	TGTGCCAGCAGGGGGACAGGGGCCCTATACGAGCAGTACTTC	CASRGTGALYEQYF
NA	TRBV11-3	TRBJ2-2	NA	TGTGCCAGCAGCCCGGGGAACACCGGGGAGCTGTTTTTT	CASSPGNTGELFF
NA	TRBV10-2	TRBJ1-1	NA	TGCGCCAGCAGAGTAGAGTCCTTGGGCACTGAAGCTTTCTTT	CASRVESLGTEAFF
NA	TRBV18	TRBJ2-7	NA	TGTGCCAGCTCATTTCGGGACCACTACGAGCAGTACTTC	CASSFRDHYEQYF
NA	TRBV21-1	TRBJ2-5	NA	TGTGCCAGCAGCGCTCGCTTTTATCGGGAGACCCAGTACTTC	CASSARFYRETQYF
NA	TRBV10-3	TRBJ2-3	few	TGTGCCATCAGTGAGCTGACTGAGCGGCCCCTCACAGATACGCAGTATTTT	CAISELTERPLTDTQYF
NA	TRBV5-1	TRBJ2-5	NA	TGCGCCAGCAGCTTGATGATTGGGGTGACCCAGTACTTC	CASSLMIGVTQYF